Shown below are 10 T cell receptor beta chains from a single sample sequenced in a study of blood T cell repertoires in COVID-19. Profiled with immunoSEQ multiplex PCR; TCRdb holds only in-frame clones, not every one. Of 250,000 to 300,000 clones in the sample, around 84% were seen once. The sequenced sample consisted of peripheral blood. All receptors derive from a man in his sixties with acute or convalescent COVID-19.

The V and J genes are TRBV7-9 and TRBJ2-4; 8 bases fit TRBD1. The CDR3 has 15 amino acids. Germline-derived CDR1 and CDR2 are SEHNR and FQNEAQ (reference sequence). J was trimmed by 5 bases and V by 2 bases; bases with no gene match: 5. The CDR3 nucleotides are TGTGCCAGCAGCTTACAGGGGGCGCGTCAAAACATTCAGTACTTC. It is translated as CASSLQGARQNIQYF.

The chain combines TRBV20-1 with TRBJ2-5; 9 bases agree with TRBD1. The CDR3 spans 14 residues. Losses at the gene ends were 3 bases for V and 5 bases for J; bases not matched to a gene: 7. CDR1 is DFQATT, CDR2 SNEGSKA, per germline (reference sequence). The CDR3 DNA reads as TGCAGTGCTAGTGGGGACAGGGCTGGCGAGACCCAGTACTTC. This translates into CSASGDRAGETQYF.

This sequence joins TRBV6-5 and TRBJ1-5; 8 positions agree with TRBD1. The CDR3 covers 15 residues. Germline V gene lookup returns CDR1 MNHEY and CDR2 SVGAGI. Unmatched junction bases numbered 10, after V lost 5 bases and J lost 7 bases. DNA of the CDR3: TGTGCCAGCAGTAACACAGGGGGGGTTTTCCAGCCCCAGCATTTT. It yields the protein CASSNTGGVFQPQHF.

As for this clone: This specimen includes other DNA sequences encoding the same CDR3. The genes are TRBV18 and TRBJ2-3, with D possibly being TRBD1 (5 bases). V was clipped by 5 bases and J by 1 base, with 7 bases between them. CDR1 is KGHSH and CDR2 is LQKENI in the germline V gene. The CDR3 is made up of 13 amino acids. The CDR3 coding sequence is TGTGCCAGCTCAAGCAGGGGCACAGATACGCAGTATTTT. Its protein is CASSSRGTDTQYF.

This clone was detected only a few times. The chain is built from TRBV10-2 and TRBJ1-1; the D gene is possibly TRBD1 (5 bases). V shed 6 bases and J shed 1 base, with 15 bases lying between them. Per the germline V gene, CDR1 is WSHSY and CDR2 is SAAADI. This CDR3 is built from 15 residues. Here the CDR3 reads CASSDSRDENTEAFF. The DNA for the CDR3 is TGCGCCAGCAGCGACAGTAGGGATGAGAACACTGAAGCTTTCTTT.

The chain is built from TRBV5-1 and TRBJ1-2, with D perhaps TRBD1 (6 bases). CDR1 and CDR2 from the germline V gene are SGHRS and YFSETQ. This CDR3 contains 15 residues. Trimming removed 2 bases from V and 0 bases from J, with 11 bases in between. Written as DNA, the CDR3 is TGCGCCAGCAGCTTCGGACAGTTAGCTAACTATGGCTACACCTTC. As protein: CASSFGQLANYGYTF. Using reference TRBV5-1 and TRBJ1-2 for the parts outside the CDR3, the full variable domain is KAGVTQTPRYLIKTRGQQVTLSCSPISGHRSVSWYQQTPGQGLQFLFEYFSETQRNKGNFPGRFSGRQFSNSRSEMNVSTLELGDSALYLCASSFGQLANYGYTFGSGTRLTVV.

The CDR3 is CSVAGTDLYEQYF. CDR3 DNA sequence: TGCAGCGTTGCGGGGACAGACCTCTACGAGCAGTACTTC. This rearrangement joins TRBV29-1 to TRBJ2-7; TRBD1 agrees at 7 bases. Germline V gene sequence: CDR1 SQVTM, CDR2 ANQGSEA. The CDR3 has 13 residues. After removal of 4 bases from V and 3 bases from J, the junction contained 6 bases not matched to a gene.

The chain has TRBV5-1 and TRBJ2-5, with D maybe TRBD2 (5 bases). Germline V gene lookup returns CDR1 SGHRS and CDR2 YFSETQ. The CDR3 runs to 14 residues. V dropped 1 base and J dropped 4 bases, with 11 bases sitting between them. The CDR3 nucleotides read TGCGCCAGCAGCTTGCTCCGGGGAACAGAGACCCAGTACTTC. Translation gives CASSLLRGTETQYF. The variable domain in full, completed from reference TRBV5-1 and TRBJ2-5, reads KAGVTQTPRYLIKTRGQQVTLSCSPISGHRSVSWYQQTPGQGLQFLFEYFSETQRNKGNFPGRFSGRQFSNSRSEMNVSTLELGDSALYLCASSLLRGTETQYFGPGTRLLVL.

The genes are TRBV2 and TRBJ1-1; D gene uncertain. Germline CDR1 reads SNHLY; CDR2 reads FYNNEI. Trimming cost V 2 bases and J 4 bases, with 11 bases left between them. The CDR3 has 14 amino acids. The DNA of the CDR3 is TGTGCCAGCAGTGAAAGTGAGGCGGGCACTGAAGCTTTCTTT. It is translated as CASSESEAGTEAFF.

The J gene is TRBJ2-1, the V gene TRBV9; 9 nucleotides match TRBD1. V dropped 6 bases and J dropped 6; count of bases not matched to a gene: 10. This CDR3 comprises 15 residues. The germline gives CDR1 SGDLS, CDR2 YYNGEE. CDR3 sequence: CASTPGGTGTNEQFF. The CDR3 region has the DNA TGTGCCAGCACCCCCGGTGGGACAGGGACCAATGAGCAGTTCTTC. Based on the CDR3 plus reference TRBV9 and TRBJ2-1, the full variable domain is DSGVTQTPKHLITATGQRVTLRCSPRSGDLSVYWYQQSLDQGLQFLIQYYNGEERAKGNILERFSAQQFPDLHSELNLSSLELGDSALYFCASTPGGTGTNEQFFGPGTRLTVL.